This T cell receptor beta chain emerged from a study of cytomegalovirus exposure and HLA in healthy donors. The PCR used 60 Vbeta and 13 Jbeta primers. Produced via immunoSEQ multiplex PCR; TCRdb's table is partial and in-frame only. The sample records under 200,000 clones, 80% being singletons. Only a few counts were recorded for this clone. Per the germline V gene, CDR1 is SGHDT and CDR2 is YYEEEE. The CDR3 has 14 residues. V dropped 4 bases and J dropped 0 bases, with 8 bases sitting between them. The specimen sequenced was PBMCs. The gene calls are TRBV5-6 and TRBJ2-1; D might be TRBD2 (5 bases). This receptor was obtained from a man between 40 and 49 years old in good health and CMV-seronegative. CDR3 loop: CASSRGSSYNEQFF. Here the CDR3 DNA reads TGTGCCAGCAGCCGGGGTAGCTCCTACAATGAGCAGTTCTTC.